The clone carrying this TCR beta chain has only a few counts. Its matching antigen is unknown. The data were taken from a study of cytomegalovirus exposure and HLA in healthy donors. Germline V lookup: CDR1 SGHRS, CDR2 YFSETQ. The CDR3 is 14 residues long. J lost 3 bases, V lost 4 bases, and 5 bases had no gene match. Primers: 60 Vbeta forward and 13 Jbeta reverse. Sequenced by immunoSEQ multiplex PCR; TCRdb stores in-frame clones only, minus some. The sample has about 55,000 clones; roughly 80% are singletons. Study-wide points: A later analysis linked a missense DCLRE1C variant to TCR beta V- and J-gene trimming.

The TCR sequence derives from a man younger than 40 in good health and CMV-seronegative. V usage is TRBV5-1 and J usage is TRBJ2-7; 9 bases are shared with TRBD1. The sample taken for sequencing was PBMCs. CDR3 amino acids: CASSVGQGGYEQYF. The DNA for the CDR3 is TGCGCCAGCAGCGTGGGACAGGGAGGCTACGAGCAGTACTTC. The whole variable domain, filled in from reference TRBV5-1 and TRBJ2-7, reads KAGVTQTPRYLIKTRGQQVTLSCSPISGHRSVSWYQQTPGQGLQFLFEYFSETQRNKGNFPGRFSGRQFSNSRSEMNVSTLELGDSALYLCASSVGQGGYEQYFGPGTRLTVT.